Following are 30 T cell receptor beta chains from one sample sequenced in a study of blood T cells in healthy people across ages. A sample-barcoded 5' primer and a J-beta primer mix were used in a second PCR of roughly 7 to 11 cycles. TCRdb redid the calling of the 5' RACE reads with MiXCR, one entry per CDR3 protein. In the table there are 1,800,000 or so distinct CDR3 sequences, about 39% of which are singletons. Material: blood. All receptors come from a human donor in good health.

This clonotype has at least ten counts. V gene TRBV4-1 combines with J gene TRBJ2-7; D gene unclear. Germline CDR1 and CDR2: MGHRA and YSYEKL. The CDR3 contains 15 residues. V was shortened by 1 base and J by 0 bases, with 10 bases between the two germline ends. CDR3 loop: CASSQVASGSYEQYF. The CDR3 DNA follows: TGCGCCAGCAGCCAAGTTGCCAGTGGCTCCTACGAGCAGTACTTC.

This clonotype was seen a handful of times. The V call is TRBV4-1, the J call TRBJ2-5; D gene unclear. The CDR3 is 15 amino acids. The germline CDR1 and CDR2 sequences are MGHRA and YSYEKL. V lost 1 base and J lost 7, with 16 bases in between. The CDR3, as DNA: TGCGCCAGCAGCCAAGTATATGCGAGTTGGGGGACCCAGTACTTC. It is translated as CASSQVYASWGTQYF.

The rearrangement joins TRBV7-9 to TRBJ2-7; D not resolved. This CDR3 comprises 11 residues. Trimming removed 2 bases at V and 8 bases at J, with 7 bases between. The V gene's germline CDR1 is SEHNR and CDR2 FQNEAQ (reference sequence). CDR3: CASSLLGKQYF. CDR3 DNA: TGTGCCAGCAGCTTACTAGGGAAGCAGTACTTC.

This clonotype has only a few counts. The chain uses TRBV7-2 and TRBJ1-2; D uncertain. The CDR3 contains 13 residues. V was shortened by 4 bases and J by 8 bases, with 14 bases between the two germline ends. CDR1 is SGHTA and CDR2 is FQGNSA in the germline V gene. The CDR3 DNA reads TGTGCCAGCAGCTCGGGAACCGCCGGGGGCTACACCTTC. The encoded protein is CASSSGTAGGYTF. The complete variable domain, with remaining parts taken from reference TRBV7-2 and TRBJ1-2, reads GAGVSQSPSNKVTEKGKDVELRCDPISGHTALYWYRQSLGQGLEFLIYFQGNSAPDKSGLPSDRFSAERTGGSVSTLTIQRTQQEDSAVYLCASSSGTAGGYTFGSGTRLTVV.

This chain links TRBV7-9 with TRBJ1-2; D may be TRBD1 (5 bases). Germline V CDR1 and CDR2: SEHNR, FQNEAQ (reference sequence). V was cut by 8 bases and J by 5 bases, with 18 bases left in between. CDR3 length: 14 residues. DNA of the CDR3: TGTGCCAGCTCCGTCGATTGGGACCGATATGGCTACACCTTC. This translates into CASSVDWDRYGYTF.

This clonotype was recorded at least ten times. J is TRBJ2-7 and V is TRBV4-2; 8 bases map to TRBD2. V shed 5 bases and J 0 bases; nucleotides not matched to a gene: 12. Looked up from germline, CDR1 is LGHNA and CDR2 is YNFKEQ. This CDR3 is 17 amino acids long. CDR3 amino acids: CASSWGQAGGYSYEQYF. CDR3 sequence (DNA): TGTGCCAGCAGCTGGGGTCAGGCGGGGGGATACTCCTACGAGCAGTACTTC.

The chain carries TRBV27 and TRBJ2-3; tentative D call: TRBD2 (7 bases). The CDR3 is 13 residues long. Trimming removed 8 bases from V and 4 bases from J, with 13 bases in between. CDR1 is MNHEY, CDR2 SMNVEV, per germline (reference sequence). CDR3 sequence reads: CASRLGGPDTQYF. DNA of the CDR3: TGTGCCAGCCGCCTGGGGGGGCCAGATACGCAGTATTTT.

The V call is TRBV20-1, the J call TRBJ2-7, with 11 bases aligning to TRBD2. The CDR3 runs to 14 residues. Germline lookup yields CDR1 DFQATT and CDR2 SNEGSKA (reference sequence). V gave up 5 bases and J gave up 3 bases; unmatched junction bases: 6. CDR3 DNA: TGCAGTGCTCCTCTAGCGGGGGGAAACTACGAGCAGTACTTC. It codes for CSAPLAGGNYEQYF.

This clonotype was recorded a few times. The chain combines TRBV12-3 or TRBV12-4 with TRBJ2-5, with TRBD1 matching over 10 bases. Trimming at V came to 6 bases and at J to 5 bases, leaving 9 bases not matched to a gene. This CDR3 is built from 15 residues. The CDR3 reads CASSEGQGGFETQYF. As DNA, the CDR3 is TGTGCCAGCAGCGAAGGACAGGGGGGGTTTGAGACCCAGTACTTC.

The chain is built from TRBV5-1 and TRBJ2-7; 9 bases map to TRBD2. Germline CDR1 and CDR2: SGHRS and YFSETQ. The CDR3 length is 16 residues. Germline trimming cut 4 bases from V and 4 bases from J; bases unmatched to any gene: 12. CDR3: CASSLRSRGGIYEQYF. CDR3 nucleotide sequence: TGCGCCAGCAGCCTAAGGTCGCGGGGGGGTATTTACGAGCAGTACTTC. The entire variable domain, with the rest obtained from reference TRBV5-1 and TRBJ2-7, is as follows: KAGVTQTPRYLIKTRGQQVTLSCSPISGHRSVSWYQQTPGQGLQFLFEYFSETQRNKGNFPGRFSGRQFSNSRSEMNVSTLELGDSALYLCASSLRSRGGIYEQYFGPGTRLTVT.

The chain couples TRBV6-4 to TRBJ2-7; 9 bases map to TRBD2. Germline V gene lookup returns CDR1 MRHNA and CDR2 SNTAGT. V trimming: 6 bases; J trimming: 7 bases; junction bases outside the gene matches: 10. The CDR3 spans 14 residues. The CDR3 DNA sequence: TGTGCCAGCAGCCGACTAGCGGTGGACAATGAGCAGTACTTC. Residues: CASSRLAVDNEQYF.

The chain links TRBV30 to TRBJ1-1; D unresolved. The V end was cut by 2 bases, the J end by 1 base, with 8 bases between. In germline, CDR1 is GTSNPN, CDR2 SVGIG (reference sequence). There are 13 residues in the CDR3. In DNA form, the CDR3 reads TGTGCCTGGAGTTTTGAGTCGAACACTGAAGCTTTCTTT. Translating gives CAWSFESNTEAFF.

The sample holds a few counts of this clonotype. The chain employs TRBV9 and TRBJ2-5; TRBD2 matches 8 bases. The J call may be mistaken, given a closer DNA end match to TRBJ2-7. The CDR3 is 15 residues long. Looked up from germline, CDR1 is SGDLS and CDR2 is YYNGEE. CDR3 in DNA: TGTGCCAGCAGCGTAGCCACTAGCGGCCTCTACGAGCAGTACTTC. Protein sequence: CASSVATSGLYEQYF.

This clonotype was seen only a few times. V gene TRBV29-1 combines with J gene TRBJ2-7; D assignment may be TRBD1 or TRBD2 (6 bases each). Per germline, CDR1 SQVTM and CDR2 ANQGSEA. V was cut by 7 bases and J by 5 bases, with 15 bases left in between. CDR3 length equals 12 residues. DNA of the CDR3: TGCAGCGCCGGGCAGGGGAGGAACGAGCAGTACTTC. This codes for CSAGQGRNEQYF.

This clonotype was observed a handful of times. V and J are TRBV13 and TRBJ2-1, with D possibly matching TRBD2 (6 bases). V lost 6 bases, J lost 9 bases, and 15 bases lay in between. CDR1 and CDR2 (germline): PRHDT, FYEKMQ (reference sequence). There are 13 residues in the CDR3. CDR3 coding DNA: TGTGCCAGCAGTGTACTCCGGGAGTCTGAGCAGTTCTTC. It is translated as CASSVLRESEQFF.

This clonotype occurred a few times. The chain links TRBV6-6 to TRBJ2-7, with TRBD1 identical over 9 bases. This CDR3 is 14 amino acids long. CDR1 is MNHNY, CDR2 SVGAGI, per germline (reference sequence). V shed 5 bases, J shed 6 bases, and the junction held 8 bases outside the gene matches. CDR3 sequence reads: CASSAGTGIREQYF. DNA of the CDR3: TGTGCCAGCAGTGCCGGGACAGGGATACGCGAGCAGTACTTC.

This clonotype has just a few counts. A read error may produce the germline difference seen at one junction end. This sequence joins TRBV27 and TRBJ2-6; the match to TRBD1 covers 7 bases. This CDR3 comprises 17 residues. Germline CDR1 MNHEY, CDR2 SMNVEV (reference sequence). The DNA of the CDR3 is TGTGCCAGCCAACGCCTGGGACAGACCTCTGGGGCCGACGTCCTGACTTTC. Protein: CASQRLGQTSGADVLTF.

The chain couples TRBV10-3 to TRBJ2-4; D gene uncertain. The tail of the sequence fits TRBJ2-7 better, so the J call may be wrong. The CDR3 loop spans 16 amino acids. CDR1 is ENHRY and CDR2 is SYGVKD in the germline V gene. CDR3 in amino acids: CAISESQLASTYEQYF. DNA of the CDR3: TGTGCCATCAGTGAGTCCCAATTGGCGAGTACCTACGAGCAGTACTTC.

The chain is built from TRBV28 and TRBJ1-5; unclear D gene. This CDR3 has 17 residues. V lost 2 bases to trimming and J lost 0 bases, with 14 bases between them. CDR1 and CDR2 from the germline V gene are MDHEN and SYDVKM. CDR3 residues: CASSLEGFGPSNQPQHF. The DNA of the CDR3 is TGTGCCAGCAGTTTAGAAGGGTTTGGTCCTAGCAATCAGCCCCAGCATTTT.

The CDR3 region has the DNA TGCAGTGCTAGAGATTTCCGGGGGGGCACAGATACGCAGTATTTT. It is translated as CSARDFRGGTDTQYF. This rearrangement joins TRBV20-1 to TRBJ2-3, with TRBD2 identical over 7 bases. The germline CDR1 and CDR2 sequences are DFQATT and SNEGSKA (reference sequence). J was trimmed by 1 base and V by 0 bases; bases with no gene match: 4. This CDR3 contains 15 residues.

This clonotype was counted at least ten times. The chain links TRBV5-1 to TRBJ2-6; TRBD2 matches 8 bases. Germline V lookup: CDR1 SGHRS, CDR2 YFSETQ. The CDR3 sequence is 17 residues long. The ends lost 3 bases at V and 2 bases at J; junction bases unmatched: 7. The CDR3 DNA is TGCGCCAGCAGCTCGGGAGGGGGTTTACCTGGGGCCAACGTCCTGACTTTC. As protein: CASSSGGGLPGANVLTF. The variable domain in full, completed from reference TRBV5-1 and TRBJ2-6, reads KAGVTQTPRYLIKTRGQQVTLSCSPISGHRSVSWYQQTPGQGLQFLFEYFSETQRNKGNFPGRFSGRQFSNSRSEMNVSTLELGDSALYLCASSSGGGLPGANVLTFGAGSRLTVL.

The V call is TRBV7-2, the J call TRBJ2-3, with D perhaps TRBD1 or TRBD2 (6 bases each). Germline loops: CDR1 SGHTA, CDR2 FQGNSA. V dropped 1 base and J dropped 0 bases, with 14 bases sitting between them. This CDR3 comprises 17 residues. This chain's CDR3 is CASSLVWGASSTDTQYF. The CDR3, as DNA: TGTGCCAGCAGCTTAGTGTGGGGGGCGTCTAGCACAGATACGCAGTATTTT.

The V gene is TRBV19, the J gene TRBJ2-1, with D perhaps being TRBD1 or TRBD2 (5 bases each). V was clipped by 6 bases and J by 2 bases, with 14 bases between them. CDR3 size: 15 residues. Germline V CDR1 and CDR2: LNHDA, SQIVND (reference sequence). This CDR3 reads CASSPGRATYNEQFF. In nucleotides, the CDR3 is TGTGCCAGTAGCCCGGGACGGGCAACCTACAATGAGCAGTTCTTC.

The chain links TRBV27 to TRBJ2-7; D could derive from TRBD1 or TRBD2 (5 bases each). CDR1 and CDR2 from the germline V gene are MNHEY and SMNVEV (reference sequence). V dropped 3 bases and J dropped 3 bases, with 12 bases sitting between them. The CDR3 extends over 14 amino acids. The CDR3 nucleotides are TGTGCCAGCAGTTTTGGGGACGGACGCTACGAGCAGTACTTC. This encodes CASSFGDGRYEQYF.

This clonotype was seen a few times. DNA of the CDR3: TGCAGTGCTAGAATAGCGGGCAGAACTAACTATGGCTACACCTTC. It encodes CSARIAGRTNYGYTF. The rearrangement joins TRBV20-1 to TRBJ1-2, with D unclear. Germline V gene sequence: CDR1 DFQATT, CDR2 SNEGSKA (reference sequence). The CDR3 is 15 amino acids. V lost 2 bases and J lost 0, with 13 bases in between.

This clonotype was observed a few times. The chain recombines TRBV29-1 with TRBJ2-7; 10 nucleotides agree with TRBD1. The germline V gene has CDR1 SQVTM and CDR2 ANQGSEA. V gave up 6 bases and J gave up 4 bases; unmatched junction bases: 6. CDR3 length: 13 residues. As DNA, the CDR3 is TGCAGCGTGCTAGGGGACAGGGGTTACGAGCAGTACTTC. Its protein product is CSVLGDRGYEQYF.

The chain uses TRBV7-2 and TRBJ2-4; D is possibly TRBD2 (7 bases). The DNA matches TRBJ2-7 better at its end, which makes the J call doubtful. The V gene's germline CDR1 is SGHTA and CDR2 FQGNSA. The CDR3 is 15 residues long. DNA of the CDR3: TGTGCCAGCAGCCTCGACGGGGGGACAACCTACGAGCAGTACTTC. Translated: CASSLDGGTTYEQYF.

The chain links TRBV7-2 to TRBJ2-1; 8 bases agree with TRBD1. The trim removed 5 bases at V and 1 base at J, leaving 7 bases unmatched. This CDR3 has 16 residues. Germline V CDR1 and CDR2: SGHTA, FQGNSA. This chain's CDR3 is CASSPTGDVSYNEQFF. In nucleotides, the CDR3 is TGTGCCAGCAGCCCGACAGGGGACGTATCCTACAATGAGCAGTTCTTC.

This clonotype was counted a few times. The J gene is TRBJ1-2, the V gene TRBV7-9; TRBD1 matches at 8 bases. V shed 1 base and J 6 bases; nucleotides not matched to a gene: 7. The CDR3 covers 15 residues. Looked up from germline, CDR1 is SEHNR and CDR2 is FQNEAQ (reference sequence). For the CDR3, the DNA is TGTGCCAGCAGCTTAGATCTAGCGACAGGGGATGGCTACACCTTC. Translated: CASSLDLATGDGYTF.

This sequence joins TRBV10-3 and TRBJ2-3; maybe TRBD2 (6 bases). CDR1 and CDR2 from the germline V gene are ENHRY and SYGVKD. The CDR3 sequence is 14 residues long. V was clipped by 2 bases and J by 6 bases, with 12 bases between them. The CDR3 is CAISEGGKGDTQYF. CDR3 in DNA: TGTGCCATCAGTGAGGGAGGGAAAGGGGATACGCAGTATTTT.